The TCR beta chain described here comes from a study of T cell changes during pregnancy in multiple sclerosis. Germline CDR1 GTSNPN, CDR2 SVGIG (reference sequence). The CDR3 contains 15 residues. Trimming removed 2 bases from V and 4 bases from J; junction bases left unmatched: 5. The repertoire was sequenced with immunoSEQ multiplex PCR; TCRdb's copy has only in-frame clones and lacks some. Altogether tens of thousands of clones are present, 85% to 90% being singletons, with the ten largest covering approximately 0.62%. This material consisted of CD4+ T cells from peripheral blood mononuclear cells, taken in the first trimester of pregnancy. The J gene is TRBJ2-4, the V gene TRBV30, with TRBD2 matching over 10 bases. The receptor was isolated from a female donor with multiple sclerosis, enrolled in a pregnancy study. The CDR3 is CAWSRTSGEKNIQYF. The CDR3, as DNA: TGTGCCTGGAGTAGGACTAGCGGAGAAAAAAACATTCAGTACTTC.